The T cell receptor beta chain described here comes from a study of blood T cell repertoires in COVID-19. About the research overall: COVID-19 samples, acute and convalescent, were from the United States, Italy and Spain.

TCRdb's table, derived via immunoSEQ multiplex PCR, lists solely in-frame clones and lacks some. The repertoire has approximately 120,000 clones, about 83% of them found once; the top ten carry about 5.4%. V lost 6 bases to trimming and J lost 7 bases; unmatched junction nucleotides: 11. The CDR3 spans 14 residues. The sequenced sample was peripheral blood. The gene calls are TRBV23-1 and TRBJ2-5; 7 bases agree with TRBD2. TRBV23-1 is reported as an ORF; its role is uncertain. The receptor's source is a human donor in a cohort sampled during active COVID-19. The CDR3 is CASSPGEGFATQYF. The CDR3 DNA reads TGCGCCAGCAGCCCGGGGGAGGGGTTTGCGACCCAGTACTTC.